The 2 T cell receptor beta chains below all came from one sample that was sequenced in a study of PD-1 blockade in classical Hodgkin lymphoma (dated by TCRdb to the early 2020s). Libraries came from the immunoSEQ multiplex PCR assay. TCRdb retrieved this table from immuneACCESS and kept in-frame rearrangements only. Not all clones are present; in checked studies, unresolved V genes account for under half, and no reason is known for the remainder. Present in this sample are approximately 50,000 clones, 73% of which were seen just once. Of the sample, about 15% falls within the top ten clones. In light of the paper, this sample's time point label describes: cycle 2 day 1 (C2D1) of nivolumab. Every trial patient had relapsed after autologous stem cell transplantation, and cohorts A, B and C differed in prior brentuximab vedotin exposure. Specimen: peripheral blood mononuclear cells (PBMCs), collected before the second cycle of nivolumab. These receptors all come from a human donor with classical Hodgkin lymphoma.

The chain links TRBV7-2 to TRBJ2-1; TRBD2 matches 7 bases. Trimming removed 1 base from V and 3 bases from J; junction bases left unmatched: 6. The germline gives CDR1 SGHTA, CDR2 FQGNSA. The CDR3 runs to 16 residues. This CDR3 reads CASSLDRAGVYNEQFF. CDR3 in DNA: TGTGCCAGCAGCTTAGATAGGGCGGGAGTCTACAATGAGCAGTTCTTC.

This chain links TRBV6-5 with TRBJ1-1; D is perhaps TRBD1 (6 bases). V was trimmed by 8 bases and J by 6 bases, leaving 10 bases between them. The CDR3 consists of 11 residues. Germline V gives CDR1 MNHEY, CDR2 SVGAGI. The CDR3 sequence: CASLRGPEAFF. In DNA, the CDR3 is TGTGCCAGCCTCCGGGGGCCTGAAGCTTTCTTT.